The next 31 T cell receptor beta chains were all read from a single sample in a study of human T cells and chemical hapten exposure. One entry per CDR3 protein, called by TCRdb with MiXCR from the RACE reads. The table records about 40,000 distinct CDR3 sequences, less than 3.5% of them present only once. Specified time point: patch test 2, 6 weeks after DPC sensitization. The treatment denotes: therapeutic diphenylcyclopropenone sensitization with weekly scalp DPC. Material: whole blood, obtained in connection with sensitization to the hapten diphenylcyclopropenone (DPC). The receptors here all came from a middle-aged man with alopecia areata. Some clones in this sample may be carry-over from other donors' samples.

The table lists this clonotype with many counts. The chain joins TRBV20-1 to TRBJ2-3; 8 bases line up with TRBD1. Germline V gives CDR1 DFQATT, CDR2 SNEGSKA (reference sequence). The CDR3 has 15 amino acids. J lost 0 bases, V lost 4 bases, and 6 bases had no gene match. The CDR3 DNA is TGCAGTGCTACATCCGGGACAGGCAGCACAGATACGCAGTATTTT. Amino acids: CSATSGTGSTDTQYF.

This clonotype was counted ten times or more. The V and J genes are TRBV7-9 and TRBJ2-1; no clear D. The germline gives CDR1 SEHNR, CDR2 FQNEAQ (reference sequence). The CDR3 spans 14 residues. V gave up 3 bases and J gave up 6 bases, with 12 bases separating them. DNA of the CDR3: TGTGCCAGCAGCTTGTACGACGACGGCAATGAGCAGTTCTTC. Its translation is CASSLYDDGNEQFF. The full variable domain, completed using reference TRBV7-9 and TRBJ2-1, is DTGVSQNPRHKITKRGQNVTFRCDPISEHNRLYWYRQTLGQGPEFLTYFQNEAQLEKSRLLSDRFSAERPKGSFSTLEIQRTEQGDSAMYLCASSLYDDGNEQFFGPGTRLTVL.

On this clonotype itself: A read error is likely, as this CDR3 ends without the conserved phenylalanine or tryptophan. CDR3 sequence reads: CASRDSEVPDTQYS. Here the CDR3 DNA reads TGTGCCAGCAGAGACTCGGAGGTTCCAGATACGCAGTATTCT. The chain couples TRBV5-4 to TRBJ2-3; possible D gene TRBD2, 5 bases. This CDR3 comprises 14 residues. Trimming left V 5 bases short and J 4 bases short, with 14 bases between. Per the germline V gene, CDR1 is SGHNT and CDR2 is YYREEE (reference sequence).

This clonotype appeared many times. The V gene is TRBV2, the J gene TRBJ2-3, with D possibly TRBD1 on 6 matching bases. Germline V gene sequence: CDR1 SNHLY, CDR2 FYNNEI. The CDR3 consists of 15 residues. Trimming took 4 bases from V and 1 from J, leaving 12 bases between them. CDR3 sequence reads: CASSAGPGGTDTQYF. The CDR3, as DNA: TGTGCCAGCAGTGCGGGACCAGGGGGCACAGATACGCAGTATTTT.

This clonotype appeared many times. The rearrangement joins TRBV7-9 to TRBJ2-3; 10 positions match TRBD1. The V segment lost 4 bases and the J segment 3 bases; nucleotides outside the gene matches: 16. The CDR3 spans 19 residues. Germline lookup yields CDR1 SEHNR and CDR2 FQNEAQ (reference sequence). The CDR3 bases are TGTGCCAGCAGCTCCTTTCACTTCCGGGGACAGGGGTTGACAGATACGCAGTATTTT. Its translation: CASSSFHFRGQGLTDTQYF.

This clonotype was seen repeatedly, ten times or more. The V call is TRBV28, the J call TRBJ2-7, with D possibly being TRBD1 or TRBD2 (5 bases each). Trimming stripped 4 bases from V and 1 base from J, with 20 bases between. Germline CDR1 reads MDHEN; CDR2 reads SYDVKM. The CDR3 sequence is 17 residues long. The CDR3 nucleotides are TGTGCCAGCAGTTCCAACCTCCGGGGCCAACGGTCCTACGAGCAGTACTTC. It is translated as CASSSNLRGQRSYEQYF.

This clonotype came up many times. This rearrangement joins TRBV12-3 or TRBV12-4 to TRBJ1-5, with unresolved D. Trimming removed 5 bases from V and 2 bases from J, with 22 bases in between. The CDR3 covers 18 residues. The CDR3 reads CASSPRTETPSRNQPQHF. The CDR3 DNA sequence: TGTGCCAGCAGTCCCCGGACGGAAACACCCTCTCGCAATCAGCCCCAGCATTTT.

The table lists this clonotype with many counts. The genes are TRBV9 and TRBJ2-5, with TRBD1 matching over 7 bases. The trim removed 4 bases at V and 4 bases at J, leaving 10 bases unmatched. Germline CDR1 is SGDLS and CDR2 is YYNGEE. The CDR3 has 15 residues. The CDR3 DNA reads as TGTGCCAGCAGCACCTCCGACAGGGATGGAGAGACCCAGTACTTC. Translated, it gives CASSTSDRDGETQYF.

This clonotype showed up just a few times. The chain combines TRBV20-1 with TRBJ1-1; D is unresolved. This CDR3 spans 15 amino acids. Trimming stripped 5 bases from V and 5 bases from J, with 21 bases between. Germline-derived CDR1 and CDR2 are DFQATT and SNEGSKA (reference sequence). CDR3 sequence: CSAPQPGPLGTEAFF. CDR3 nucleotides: TGCAGTGCTCCCCAACCGGGCCCTCTCGGGACTGAAGCTTTCTTT.

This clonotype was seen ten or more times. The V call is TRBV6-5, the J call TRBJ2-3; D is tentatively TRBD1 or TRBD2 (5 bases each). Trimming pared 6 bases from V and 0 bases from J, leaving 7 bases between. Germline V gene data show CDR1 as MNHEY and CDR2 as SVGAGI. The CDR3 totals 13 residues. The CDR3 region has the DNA TGTGCCAGCAGACGGGACAGCACAGATACGCAGTATTTT. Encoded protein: CASRRDSTDTQYF.

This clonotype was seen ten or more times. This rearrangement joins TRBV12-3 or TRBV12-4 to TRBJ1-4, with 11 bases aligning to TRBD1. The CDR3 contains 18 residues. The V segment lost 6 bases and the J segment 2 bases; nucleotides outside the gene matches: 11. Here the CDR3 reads CASSRLGQGGYTNEKLFF. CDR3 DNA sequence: TGTGCCAGCAGCCGCCTGGGACAGGGGGGCTACACTAATGAAAAACTGTTTTTT.

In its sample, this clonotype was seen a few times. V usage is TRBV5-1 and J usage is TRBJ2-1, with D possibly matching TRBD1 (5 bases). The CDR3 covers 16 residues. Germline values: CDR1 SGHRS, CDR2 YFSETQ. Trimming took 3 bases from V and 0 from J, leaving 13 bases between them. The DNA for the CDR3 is TGCGCCAGCAGCTCCCCCCGACAGAGCTCCTACAATGAGCAGTTCTTC. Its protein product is CASSSPRQSSYNEQFF.

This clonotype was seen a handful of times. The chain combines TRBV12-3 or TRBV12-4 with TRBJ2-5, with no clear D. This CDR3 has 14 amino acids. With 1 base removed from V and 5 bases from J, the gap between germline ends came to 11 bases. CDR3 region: CASSLGAHGETQYF. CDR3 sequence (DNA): TGTGCCAGCAGTTTAGGGGCCCATGGGGAGACCCAGTACTTC.

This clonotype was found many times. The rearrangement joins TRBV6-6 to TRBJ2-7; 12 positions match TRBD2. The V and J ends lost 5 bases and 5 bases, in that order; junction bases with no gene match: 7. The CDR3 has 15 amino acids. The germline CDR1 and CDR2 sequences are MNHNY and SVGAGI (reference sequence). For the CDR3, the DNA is TGTGCCAGCAGTCCAAGACTAGCGGGAGACCACGAGCAGTACTTC. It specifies CASSPRLAGDHEQYF.

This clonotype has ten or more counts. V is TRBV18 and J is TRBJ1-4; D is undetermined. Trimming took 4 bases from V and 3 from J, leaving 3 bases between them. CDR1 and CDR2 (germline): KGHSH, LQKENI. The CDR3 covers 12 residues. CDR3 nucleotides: TGTGCCAGCTCACACCCTAATGAAAAACTGTTTTTT. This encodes CASSHPNEKLFF.

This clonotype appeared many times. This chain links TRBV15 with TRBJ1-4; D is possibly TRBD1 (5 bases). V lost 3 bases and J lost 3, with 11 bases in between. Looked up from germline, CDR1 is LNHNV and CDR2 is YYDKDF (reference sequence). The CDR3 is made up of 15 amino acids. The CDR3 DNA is TGTGCCACCAGCAGGTCCCGGGACTCTAATGAAAAACTGTTTTTT. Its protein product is CATSRSRDSNEKLFF.

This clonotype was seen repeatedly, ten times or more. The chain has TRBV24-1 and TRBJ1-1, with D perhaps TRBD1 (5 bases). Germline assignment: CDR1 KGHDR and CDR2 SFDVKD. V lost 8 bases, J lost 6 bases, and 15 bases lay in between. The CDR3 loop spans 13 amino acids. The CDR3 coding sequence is TGTGCCACCAAGCAGGGACCGGCTGCTGAAGCTTTCTTT. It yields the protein CATKQGPAAEAFF.

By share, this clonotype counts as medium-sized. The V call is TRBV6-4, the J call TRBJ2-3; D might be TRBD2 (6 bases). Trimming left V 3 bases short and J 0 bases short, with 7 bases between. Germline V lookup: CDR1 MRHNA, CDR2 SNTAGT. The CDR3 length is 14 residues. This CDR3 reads CASSESGSTDTQYF. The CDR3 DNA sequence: TGTGCCAGCAGTGAAAGCGGGAGCACAGATACGCAGTATTTT.

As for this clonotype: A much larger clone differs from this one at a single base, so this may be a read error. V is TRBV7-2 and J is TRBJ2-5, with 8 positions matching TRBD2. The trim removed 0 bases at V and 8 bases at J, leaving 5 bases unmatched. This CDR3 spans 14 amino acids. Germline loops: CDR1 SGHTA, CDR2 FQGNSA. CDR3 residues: CASSLAGTRDTQYF. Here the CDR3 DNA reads TGTGCCAGCAGCTTAGCTGGGACTAGAGATACCCAGTACTTC.

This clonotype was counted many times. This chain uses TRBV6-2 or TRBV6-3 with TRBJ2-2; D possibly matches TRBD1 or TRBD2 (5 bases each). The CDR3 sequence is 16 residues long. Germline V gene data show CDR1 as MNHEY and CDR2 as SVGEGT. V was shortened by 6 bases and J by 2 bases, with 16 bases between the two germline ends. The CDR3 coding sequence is TGTGCCAGCAGCCTAACCCCCGGGGCTAACACCGGGGAGCTGTTTTTT. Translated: CASSLTPGANTGELFF.

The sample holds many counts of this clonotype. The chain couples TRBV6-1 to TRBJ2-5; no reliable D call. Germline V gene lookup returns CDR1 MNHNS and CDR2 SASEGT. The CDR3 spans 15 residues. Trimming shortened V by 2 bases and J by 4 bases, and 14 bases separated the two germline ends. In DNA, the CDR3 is TGTGCCAGCAGTGAAAGGGATGGTAGGCGAGAGACCCAGTACTTC. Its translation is CASSERDGRRETQYF.

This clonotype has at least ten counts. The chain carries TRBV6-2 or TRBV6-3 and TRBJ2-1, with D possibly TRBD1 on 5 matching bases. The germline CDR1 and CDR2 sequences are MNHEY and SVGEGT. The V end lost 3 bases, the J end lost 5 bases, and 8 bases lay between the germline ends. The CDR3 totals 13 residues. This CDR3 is CASSYDSHNEQFF. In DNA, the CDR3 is TGTGCCAGCAGTTATGACAGCCACAATGAGCAGTTCTTC.

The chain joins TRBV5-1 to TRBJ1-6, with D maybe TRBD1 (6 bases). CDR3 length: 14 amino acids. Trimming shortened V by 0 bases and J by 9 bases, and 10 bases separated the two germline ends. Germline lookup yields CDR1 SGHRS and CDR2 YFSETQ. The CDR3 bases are TGCGCCAGCAGCTTGGCGGGGGCAACTTCACCCCTCCACTTT. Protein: CASSLAGATSPLHF.

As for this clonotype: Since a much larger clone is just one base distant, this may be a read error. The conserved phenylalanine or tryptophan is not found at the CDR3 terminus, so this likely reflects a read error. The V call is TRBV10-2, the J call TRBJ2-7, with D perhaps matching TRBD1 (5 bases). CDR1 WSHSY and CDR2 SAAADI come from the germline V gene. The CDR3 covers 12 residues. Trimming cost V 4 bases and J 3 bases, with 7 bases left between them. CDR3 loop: CASSGQGYEQYL. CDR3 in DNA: TGCGCCAGCAGTGGGCAGGGCTACGAGCAGTACTTA.

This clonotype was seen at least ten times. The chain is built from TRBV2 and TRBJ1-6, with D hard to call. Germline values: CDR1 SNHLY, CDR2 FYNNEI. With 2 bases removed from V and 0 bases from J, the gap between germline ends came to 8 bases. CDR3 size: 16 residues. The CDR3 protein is CASSEFSSSYNSPLHF. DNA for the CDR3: TGTGCCAGCAGTGAATTCTCGAGCTCCTATAATTCACCCCTCCACTTT.

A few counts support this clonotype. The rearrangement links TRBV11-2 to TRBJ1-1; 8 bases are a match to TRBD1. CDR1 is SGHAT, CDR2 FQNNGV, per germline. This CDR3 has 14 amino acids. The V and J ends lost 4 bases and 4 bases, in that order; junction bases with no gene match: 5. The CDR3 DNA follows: TGTGCCAGCAGCTCGTTCACAGGGGGCACTGAAGCTTTCTTT. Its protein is CASSSFTGGTEAFF.

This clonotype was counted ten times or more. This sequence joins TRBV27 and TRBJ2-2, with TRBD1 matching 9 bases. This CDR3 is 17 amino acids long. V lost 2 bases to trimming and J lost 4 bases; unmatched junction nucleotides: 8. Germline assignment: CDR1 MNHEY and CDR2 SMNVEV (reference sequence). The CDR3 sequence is CASSLVGTGIFTGELFF. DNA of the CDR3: TGTGCCAGCAGTTTAGTTGGGACAGGGATTTTCACCGGGGAGCTGTTTTTT.

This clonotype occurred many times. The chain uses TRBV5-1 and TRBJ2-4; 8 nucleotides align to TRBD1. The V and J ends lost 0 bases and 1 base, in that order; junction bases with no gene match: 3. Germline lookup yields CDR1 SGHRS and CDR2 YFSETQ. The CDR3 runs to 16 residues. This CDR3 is CASSLGQGSAKNIQYF. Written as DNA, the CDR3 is TGCGCCAGCAGCTTGGGACAGGGGTCGGCCAAAAACATTCAGTACTTC.

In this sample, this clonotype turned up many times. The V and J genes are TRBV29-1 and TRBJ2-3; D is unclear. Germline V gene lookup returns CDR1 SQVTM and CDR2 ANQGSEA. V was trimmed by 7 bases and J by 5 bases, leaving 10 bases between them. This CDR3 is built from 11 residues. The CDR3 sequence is CSGGTQDTQYF. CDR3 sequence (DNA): TGCAGCGGGGGAACCCAAGATACGCAGTATTTT.

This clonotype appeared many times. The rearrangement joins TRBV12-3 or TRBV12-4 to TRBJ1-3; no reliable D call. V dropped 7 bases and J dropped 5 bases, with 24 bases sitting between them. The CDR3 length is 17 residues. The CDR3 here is CASTGPGIGLERNTIYF. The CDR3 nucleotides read TGTGCCAGCACCGGGCCTGGGATTGGCCTTGAGAGAAACACCATATATTTT.

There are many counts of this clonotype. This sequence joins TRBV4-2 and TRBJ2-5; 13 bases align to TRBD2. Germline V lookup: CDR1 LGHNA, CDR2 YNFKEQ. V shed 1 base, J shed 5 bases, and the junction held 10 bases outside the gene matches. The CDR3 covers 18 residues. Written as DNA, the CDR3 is TGTGCCAGCAGCCAAGGGACTAGCGGGAGCGACTTTATGGAGACCCAGTACTTC. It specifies CASSQGTSGSDFMETQYF.